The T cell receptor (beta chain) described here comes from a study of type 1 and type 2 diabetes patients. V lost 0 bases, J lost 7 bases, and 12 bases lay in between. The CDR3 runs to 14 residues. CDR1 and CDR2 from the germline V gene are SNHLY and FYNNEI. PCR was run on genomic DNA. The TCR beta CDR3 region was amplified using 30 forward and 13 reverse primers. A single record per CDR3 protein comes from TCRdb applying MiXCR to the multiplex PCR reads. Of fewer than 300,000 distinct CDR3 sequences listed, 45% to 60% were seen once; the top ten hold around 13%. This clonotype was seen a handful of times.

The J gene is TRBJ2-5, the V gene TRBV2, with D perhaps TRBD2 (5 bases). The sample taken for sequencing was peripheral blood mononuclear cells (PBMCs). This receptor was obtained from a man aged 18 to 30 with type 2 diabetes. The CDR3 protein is CASSEAPLEGTQYF. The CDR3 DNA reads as TGTGCCAGCAGTGAAGCACCTTTAGAGGGGACCCAGTACTTC.